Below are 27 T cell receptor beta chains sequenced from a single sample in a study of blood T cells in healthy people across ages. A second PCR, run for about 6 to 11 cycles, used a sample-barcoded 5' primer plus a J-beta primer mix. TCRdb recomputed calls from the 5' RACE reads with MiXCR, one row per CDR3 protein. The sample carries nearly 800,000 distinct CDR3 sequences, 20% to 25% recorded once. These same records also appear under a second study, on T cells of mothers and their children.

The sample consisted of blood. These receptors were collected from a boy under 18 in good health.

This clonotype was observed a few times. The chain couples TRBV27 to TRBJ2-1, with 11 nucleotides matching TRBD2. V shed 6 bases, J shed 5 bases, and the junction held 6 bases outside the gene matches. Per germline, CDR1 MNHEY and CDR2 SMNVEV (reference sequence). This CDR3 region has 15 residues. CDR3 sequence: CASSFSGGVNNEQFF. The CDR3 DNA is TGTGCCAGCAGCTTTAGCGGGGGGGTTAACAATGAGCAGTTCTTC.

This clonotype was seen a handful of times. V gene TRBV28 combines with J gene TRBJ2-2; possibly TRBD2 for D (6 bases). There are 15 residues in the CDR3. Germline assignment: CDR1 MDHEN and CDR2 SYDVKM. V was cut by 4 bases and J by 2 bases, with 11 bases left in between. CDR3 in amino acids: CASSSGGPNTGELFF. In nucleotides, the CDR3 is TGTGCCAGCAGTTCCGGAGGGCCCAACACCGGGGAGCTGTTTTTT.

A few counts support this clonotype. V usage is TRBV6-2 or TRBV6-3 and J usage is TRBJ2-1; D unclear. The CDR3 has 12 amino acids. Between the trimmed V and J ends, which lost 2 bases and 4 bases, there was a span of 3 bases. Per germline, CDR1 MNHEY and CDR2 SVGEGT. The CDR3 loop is CASSYVYNEQFF. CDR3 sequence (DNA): TGTGCCAGCAGTTACGTTTACAATGAGCAGTTCTTC.

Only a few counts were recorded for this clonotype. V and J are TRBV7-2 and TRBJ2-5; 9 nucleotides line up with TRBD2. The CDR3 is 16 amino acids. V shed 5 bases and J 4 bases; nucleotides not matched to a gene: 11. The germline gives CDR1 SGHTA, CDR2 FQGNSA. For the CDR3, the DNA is TGTGCCAGCAGCGCCGGGACTAGCCCACCGTTAGAGACCCAGTACTTC. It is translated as CASSAGTSPPLETQYF.

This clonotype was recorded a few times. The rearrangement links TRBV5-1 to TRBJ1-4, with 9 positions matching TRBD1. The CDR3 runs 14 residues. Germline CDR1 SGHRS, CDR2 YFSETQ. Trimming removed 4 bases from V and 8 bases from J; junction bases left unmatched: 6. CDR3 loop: CASSLDRGREKLFF. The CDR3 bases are TGCGCCAGCAGCCTGGACAGGGGCAGGGAAAAACTGTTTTTT.

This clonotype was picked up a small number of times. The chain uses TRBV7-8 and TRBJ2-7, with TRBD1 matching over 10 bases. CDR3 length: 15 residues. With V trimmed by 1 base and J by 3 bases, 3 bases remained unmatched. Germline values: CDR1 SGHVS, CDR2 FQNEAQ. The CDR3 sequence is CASSLGDRGIYEQYF. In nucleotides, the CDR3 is TGTGCCAGCAGCTTAGGGGACAGGGGTATCTACGAGCAGTACTTC.

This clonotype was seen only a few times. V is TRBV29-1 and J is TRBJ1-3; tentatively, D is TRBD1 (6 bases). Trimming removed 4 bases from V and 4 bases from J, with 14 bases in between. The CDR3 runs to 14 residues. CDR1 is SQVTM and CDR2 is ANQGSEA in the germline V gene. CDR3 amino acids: CSVGFGGAGNTIYF. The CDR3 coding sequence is TGCAGCGTTGGATTTGGGGGCGCGGGAAACACCATATATTTT.

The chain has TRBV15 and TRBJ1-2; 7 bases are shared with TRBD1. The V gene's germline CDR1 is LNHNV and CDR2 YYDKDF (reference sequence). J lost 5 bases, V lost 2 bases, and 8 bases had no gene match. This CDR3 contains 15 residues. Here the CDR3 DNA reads TGTGCCACCAGCAGAAACCATGCAGGGGGTTATGGCTACACCTTC. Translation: CATSRNHAGGYGYTF.

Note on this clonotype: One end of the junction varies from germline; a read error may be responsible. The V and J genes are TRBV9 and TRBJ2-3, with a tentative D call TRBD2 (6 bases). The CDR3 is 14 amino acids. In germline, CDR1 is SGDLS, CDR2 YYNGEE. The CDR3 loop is CASSPRGFTVTQYF. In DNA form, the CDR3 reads TGTGCCAGCAGCCCCCGGGGGTTCACAGTTACGCAGTATTTT.

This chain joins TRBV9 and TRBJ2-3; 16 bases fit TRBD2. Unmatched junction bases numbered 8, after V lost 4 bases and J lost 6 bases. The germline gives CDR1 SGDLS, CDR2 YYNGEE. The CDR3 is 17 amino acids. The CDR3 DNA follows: TGTGCCAGCAGCACCGGGGGACTAGCGGGAGGGTCGGATACGCAGTATTTT. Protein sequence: CASSTGGLAGGSDTQYF.

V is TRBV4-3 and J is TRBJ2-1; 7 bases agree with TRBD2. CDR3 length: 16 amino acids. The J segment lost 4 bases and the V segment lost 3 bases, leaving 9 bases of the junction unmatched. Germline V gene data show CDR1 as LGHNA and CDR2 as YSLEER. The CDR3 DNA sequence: TGCGCCAGCAGCCAGACGTGGCTAGCGGTGTACAATGAGCAGTTCTTC. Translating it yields CASSQTWLAVYNEQFF.

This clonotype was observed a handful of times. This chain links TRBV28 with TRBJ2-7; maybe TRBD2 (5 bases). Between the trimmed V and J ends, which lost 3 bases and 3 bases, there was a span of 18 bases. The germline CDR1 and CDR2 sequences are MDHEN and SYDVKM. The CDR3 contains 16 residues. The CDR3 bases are TGTGCCAGCAGTTTGGCTCCCGTCTTCGGGGTCTACGAGCAGTACTTC. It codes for CASSLAPVFGVYEQYF.

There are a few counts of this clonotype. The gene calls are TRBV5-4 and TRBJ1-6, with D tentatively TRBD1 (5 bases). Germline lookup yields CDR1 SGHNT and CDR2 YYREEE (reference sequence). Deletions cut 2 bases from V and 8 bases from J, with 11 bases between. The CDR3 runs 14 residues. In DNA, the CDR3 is TGTGCCAGCAGCTTACCAGGGTGGGATTCACCCCTCCACTTT. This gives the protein CASSLPGWDSPLHF. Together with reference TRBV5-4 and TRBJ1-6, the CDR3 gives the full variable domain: ETGVTQSPTHLIKTRGQQVTLRCSSQSGHNTVSWYQQALGQGPQFIFQYYREEENGRGNFPPRFSGLQFPNYSSELNVNALELDDSALYLCASSLPGWDSPLHFGNGTRLTVT.

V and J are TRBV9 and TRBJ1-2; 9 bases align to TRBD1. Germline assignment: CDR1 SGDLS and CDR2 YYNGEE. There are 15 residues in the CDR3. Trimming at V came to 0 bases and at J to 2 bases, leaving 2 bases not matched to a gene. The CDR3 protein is CASSVVGTGNYGYTF. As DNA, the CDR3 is TGTGCCAGCAGCGTAGTCGGGACAGGGAACTATGGCTACACCTTC.

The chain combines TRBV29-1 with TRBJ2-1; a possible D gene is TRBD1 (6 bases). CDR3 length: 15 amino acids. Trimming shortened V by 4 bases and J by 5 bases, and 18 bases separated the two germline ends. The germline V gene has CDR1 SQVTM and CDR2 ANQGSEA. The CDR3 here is CSVALVRQDNNEQFF. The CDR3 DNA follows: TGCAGCGTTGCATTAGTCCGACAGGATAACAATGAGCAGTTCTTC.

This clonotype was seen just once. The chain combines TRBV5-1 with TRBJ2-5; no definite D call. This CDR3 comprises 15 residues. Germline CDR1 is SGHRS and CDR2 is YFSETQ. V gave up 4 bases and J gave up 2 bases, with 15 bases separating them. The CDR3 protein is CASSPLDTTQETQYF. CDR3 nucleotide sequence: TGCGCCAGCAGCCCTCTCGACACAACTCAAGAGACCCAGTACTTC.

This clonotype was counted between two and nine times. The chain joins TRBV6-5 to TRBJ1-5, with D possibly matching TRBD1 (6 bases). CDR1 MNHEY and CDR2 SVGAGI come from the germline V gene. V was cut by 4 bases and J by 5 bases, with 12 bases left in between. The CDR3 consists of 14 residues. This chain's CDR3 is CASSLRGGHQPQHF. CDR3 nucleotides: TGTGCCAGCAGTTTAAGGGGGGGTCATCAGCCCCAGCATTTT.

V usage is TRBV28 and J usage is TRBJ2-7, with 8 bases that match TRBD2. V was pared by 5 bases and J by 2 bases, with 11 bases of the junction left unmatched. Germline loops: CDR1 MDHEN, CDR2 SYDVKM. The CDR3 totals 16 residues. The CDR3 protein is CASSLTSGGRPYEQYF. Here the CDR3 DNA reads TGTGCCAGCAGTCTAACCAGCGGGGGACGACCCTACGAGCAGTACTTC.

Here the CDR3 DNA reads TGTGCCAGTTCCGGAACAGGGGGCCGACTCGGTATAACTGACACTGAAGCTTTCTTT. Its protein is CASSGTGGRLGITDTEAFF. The rearrangement uses TRBV5-6 and TRBJ1-1, with 9 bases that match TRBD1. V shed 8 bases and J 3 bases; nucleotides not matched to a gene: 23. The V gene's germline CDR1 is SGHDT and CDR2 YYEEEE. There are 19 residues in the CDR3.

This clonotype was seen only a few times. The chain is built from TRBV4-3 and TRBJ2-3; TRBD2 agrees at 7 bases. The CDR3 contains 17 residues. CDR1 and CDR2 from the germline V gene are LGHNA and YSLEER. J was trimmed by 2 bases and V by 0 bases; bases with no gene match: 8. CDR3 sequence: CASSQDGTGTTTDTQYF. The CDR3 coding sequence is TGCGCCAGCAGCCAAGATGGAACCGGGACTACCACAGATACGCAGTATTTT.

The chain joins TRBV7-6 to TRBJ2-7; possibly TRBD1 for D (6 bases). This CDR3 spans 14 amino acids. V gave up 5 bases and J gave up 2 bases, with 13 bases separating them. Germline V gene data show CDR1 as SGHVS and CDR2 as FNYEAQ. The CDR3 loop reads CASSDLDSTYEQYF. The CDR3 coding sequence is TGTGCCAGCAGCGACCTGGACAGTACCTACGAGCAGTACTTC. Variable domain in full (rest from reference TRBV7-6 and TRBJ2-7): GAGVSQSPRYKVTKRGQDVALRCDPISGHVSLYWYRQALGQGPEFLTYFNYEAQQDKSGLPNDRFSAERPEGSISTLTIQRTEQRDSAMYRCASSDLDSTYEQYFGPGTRLTVT.

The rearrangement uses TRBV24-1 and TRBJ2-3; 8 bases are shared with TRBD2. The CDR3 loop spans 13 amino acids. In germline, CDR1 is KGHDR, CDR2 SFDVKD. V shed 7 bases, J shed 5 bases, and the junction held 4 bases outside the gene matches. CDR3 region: CATSIGRGDTQYF. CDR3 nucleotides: TGTGCCACCAGCATCGGGAGGGGAGATACGCAGTATTTT.

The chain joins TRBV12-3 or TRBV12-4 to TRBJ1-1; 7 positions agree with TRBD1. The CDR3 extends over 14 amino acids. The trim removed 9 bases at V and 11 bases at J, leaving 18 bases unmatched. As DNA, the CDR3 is TGTGCCAGTTGGGGAAAGGACAGGCCGGCTGCGGCTTTCTTT. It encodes CASWGKDRPAAAFF.

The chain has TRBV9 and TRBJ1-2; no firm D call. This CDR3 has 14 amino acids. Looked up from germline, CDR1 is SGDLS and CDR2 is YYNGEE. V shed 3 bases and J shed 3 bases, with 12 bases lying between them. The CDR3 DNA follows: TGTGCCAGCAGCGCCAGGATGGATCACTATGGCTACACCTTC. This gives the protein CASSARMDHYGYTF. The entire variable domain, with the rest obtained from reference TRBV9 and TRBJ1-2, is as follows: DSGVTQTPKHLITATGQRVTLRCSPRSGDLSVYWYQQSLDQGLQFLIQYYNGEERAKGNILERFSAQQFPDLHSELNLSSLELGDSALYFCASSARMDHYGYTFGSGTRLTVV.

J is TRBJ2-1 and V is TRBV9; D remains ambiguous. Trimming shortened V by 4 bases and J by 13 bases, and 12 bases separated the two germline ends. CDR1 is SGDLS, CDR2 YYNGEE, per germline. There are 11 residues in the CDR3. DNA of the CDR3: TGTGCCAGCAGCACGGGCGAGCCCCAGTTCTTC. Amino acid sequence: CASSTGEPQFF. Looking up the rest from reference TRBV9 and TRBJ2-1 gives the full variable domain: DSGVTQTPKHLITATGQRVTLRCSPRSGDLSVYWYQQSLDQGLQFLIQYYNGEERAKGNILERFSAQQFPDLHSELNLSSLELGDSALYFCASSTGEPQFFGPGTRLTVL.

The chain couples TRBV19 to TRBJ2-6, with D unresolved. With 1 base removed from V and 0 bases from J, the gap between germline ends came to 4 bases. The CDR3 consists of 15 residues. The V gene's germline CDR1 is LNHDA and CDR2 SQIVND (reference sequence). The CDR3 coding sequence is TGTGCCAGTAGTATAGTTCCCTCTGGGGCCAACGTCCTGACTTTC. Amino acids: CASSIVPSGANVLTF.

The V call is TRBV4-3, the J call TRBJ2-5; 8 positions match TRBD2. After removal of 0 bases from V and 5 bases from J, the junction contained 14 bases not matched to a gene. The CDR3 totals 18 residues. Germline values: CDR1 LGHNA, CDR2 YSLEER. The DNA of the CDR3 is TGCGCCAGCAGCCAAGATGTGACTAGCGAAGGGTTGGCCGAGACCCAGTACTTC. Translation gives CASSQDVTSEGLAETQYF.